This T cell receptor (beta chain) was recovered during a study of human T cells and chemical hapten exposure. TCRdb reprocessed the RACE reads with MiXCR, giving one entry per CDR3 protein. The sample holds around 56,000 distinct CDR3 sequences; 8% to 10% are singletons and the top ten take 9.6%. Time point described: pre-sensitization, week 0. Treatment indicated: therapeutic diphenylcyclopropenone sensitization with weekly scalp DPC. Germline CDR1 reads MNHNS; CDR2 reads SASEGT. Between the trimmed V and J ends, which lost 1 base and 3 bases, there was a span of 6 bases. The length of the CDR3 is 13 residues.

This chain links TRBV6-1 with TRBJ1-1, with unresolved D. The sample consisted of whole blood, taken in connection with sensitization to the hapten diphenylcyclopropenone (DPC). This receptor was identified in a man aged 35 to 55 with alopecia areata. Some clones in this sample may be carry-over from other donors' samples. The CDR3 region has the DNA TGTGCCAGCAGTGAAGTGGAGGACACTGAAGCTTTCTTT. Translating gives CASSEVEDTEAFF.